One and the same sample provided the 31 T cell receptor beta chains below, sequenced in a study of control samples from healthy donors and cancer patients. TCRdb keeps only in-frame clones here, not all; method: immunoSEQ multiplex PCR. Among some 130,000 clones listed, roughly 90% were seen once. The sequenced sample consisted of blood. These TCRs come from a middle-aged man in good health.

This clone appeared once. The rearrangement uses TRBV5-6 and TRBJ1-5, with a weak D call TRBD1 (5 bases). Between the trimmed V and J ends, which lost 4 bases and 5 bases, there was a span of 19 bases. CDR3 length equals 16 residues. CDR1 SGHDT and CDR2 YYEEEE come from the germline V gene. The CDR3 nucleotides read TGTGCCAGCAGCCTGGCGGTGGACACCTTCGATCAGCCCCAGCATTTT. Translating it yields CASSLAVDTFDQPQHF.

The chain joins TRBV10-3 to TRBJ2-3; 8 positions agree with TRBD2. The junction had 2 bases not matched to a gene; V was cut back by 3 bases and J by 0 bases. Per the germline V gene, CDR1 is ENHRY and CDR2 is SYGVKD. The CDR3 length is 15 residues. CDR3 sequence (DNA): TGTGCCATCAGTGACCCGGGGGGGAGCACAGATACGCAGTATTTT. This gives the protein CAISDPGGSTDTQYF.

This clone was counted a few times. The chain uses TRBV28 and TRBJ1-4; 7 nucleotides line up with TRBD1. The J segment lost 8 bases and the V segment lost 5 bases, leaving 11 bases of the junction unmatched. This CDR3 region has 15 residues. Germline V gene sequence: CDR1 MDHEN, CDR2 SYDVKM. The CDR3 region is CASSTQGGASEKLFF. The CDR3 DNA reads TGTGCCAGCAGTACCCAGGGGGGGGCGAGCGAAAAACTGTTTTTT.

CDR3 bases: TGTGCCAGCAGCGACGATCGGGCGGGCACAGATACGCAGTATTTT. The encoded protein is CASSDDRAGTDTQYF. The genes are TRBV6-4 and TRBJ2-3, with no clear D. CDR1 MRHNA and CDR2 SNTAGT come from the germline V gene. V was cut by 6 bases and J by 1 base, with 14 bases left in between. The CDR3 contains 15 residues.

The chain employs TRBV10-3 and TRBJ2-7; D possibly corresponds to TRBD2 (6 bases). The CDR3 has 14 amino acids. V lost 5 bases, J lost 2 bases, and 13 bases lay in between. The germline CDR1 and CDR2 sequences are ENHRY and SYGVKD. The CDR3: CAISQISGTYEQYF. CDR3 nucleotide sequence: TGTGCCATCAGTCAGATTAGCGGAACCTACGAGCAGTACTTC.

This chain joins TRBV5-1 and TRBJ2-1; TRBD1 agrees at 7 bases. This CDR3 contains 14 residues. V was pared by 2 bases and J by 4 bases, with 3 bases of the junction left unmatched. Germline V gene sequence: CDR1 SGHRS, CDR2 YFSETQ. CDR3 DNA: TGCGCCAGCAGCTTCCCGGGACAGTACAATGAGCAGTTCTTC. Translation: CASSFPGQYNEQFF.

The rearrangement links TRBV5-4 to TRBJ2-1, with D perhaps assigned TRBD1 or TRBD2 (5 bases each). V lost 0 bases and J 0 bases, leaving 13 bases between the germline ends. In germline, CDR1 is SGHNT, CDR2 YYREEE (reference sequence). There are 17 residues in the CDR3. CDR3 bases: TGTGCCAGCAGCTTGGGCTTACGGGGCAGCTCCTACAATGAGCAGTTCTTC. Protein: CASSLGLRGSSYNEQFF.

The V and J genes are TRBV30 and TRBJ2-7; D remains ambiguous. Germline values: CDR1 GTSNPN, CDR2 SVGIG (reference sequence). Trimming stripped 8 bases from V and 1 base from J, with 12 bases between. This CDR3 has 12 residues. CDR3 amino acids: CALAGLSYEQYF. The CDR3 region has the DNA TGTGCCCTCGCCGGTCTTTCCTACGAGCAGTACTTC.

The chain carries TRBV30 and TRBJ1-3; the match to TRBD1 covers 8 bases. Per the germline V gene, CDR1 is GTSNPN and CDR2 is SVGIG (reference sequence). This CDR3 contains 13 residues. With 7 bases clipped from V and 6 bases from J, the junction kept 8 bases outside the gene matches. The DNA of the CDR3 is TGTGCCTATCAGGGGGCGGCCCAAAACACCATATATTTT. Its protein is CAYQGAAQNTIYF.

V is TRBV19 and J is TRBJ2-5; 8 bases agree with TRBD1. Germline lookup yields CDR1 LNHDA and CDR2 SQIVND (reference sequence). The trim removed 5 bases at V and 5 bases at J, leaving 7 bases unmatched. This CDR3 has 14 residues. The CDR3 coding sequence is TGTGCCAGTAGTCGGCAGGGGGCGGGTGAGACCCAGTACTTC. It yields the protein CASSRQGAGETQYF. The variable domain in full, completed from reference TRBV19 and TRBJ2-5, reads DGGITQSPKYLFRKEGQNVTLSCEQNLNHDAMYWYRQDPGQGLRLIYYSQIVNDFQKGDIAEGYSVSREKKESFPLTVTSAQKNPTAFYLCASSRQGAGETQYFGPGTRLLVL.

This clone occurred once. The chain carries TRBV5-1 and TRBJ1-2; D may be TRBD1 (5 bases). The CDR3 runs to 13 residues. Germline CDR1 reads SGHRS; CDR2 reads YFSETQ. Trimming pared 4 bases from V and 4 bases from J, leaving 11 bases between. The CDR3 DNA sequence: TGCGCCAGCAGCCCAGTGGGGGGCTATGGCTACACCTTC. Encoded protein: CASSPVGGYGYTF. Using reference TRBV5-1 and TRBJ1-2 for the parts outside the CDR3, the full variable domain is KAGVTQTPRYLIKTRGQQVTLSCSPISGHRSVSWYQQTPGQGLQFLFEYFSETQRNKGNFPGRFSGRQFSNSRSEMNVSTLELGDSALYLCASSPVGGYGYTFGSGTRLTVV.

The chain recombines TRBV7-2 with TRBJ2-3; D is unresolved. Looked up from germline, CDR1 is SGHTA and CDR2 is FQGNSA. The CDR3 loop spans 17 amino acids. V was clipped by 3 bases and J by 0 bases, with 16 bases between them. The DNA for the CDR3 is TGTGCCAGCAGCTTGGGGTGGGGAACCTTTAGCACAGATACGCAGTATTTT. It is translated as CASSLGWGTFSTDTQYF.

This chain links TRBV29-1 with TRBJ2-2; the D is unclear. V shed 7 bases and J shed 1 base, with 16 bases lying between them. CDR1 and CDR2 (germline): SQVTM, ANQGSEA. This CDR3 has 15 residues. As DNA, the CDR3 is TGCAGCGCAACATTATTACTCAGGAACACCGGGGAGCTGTTTTTT. It translates to CSATLLLRNTGELFF.

The chain links TRBV2 to TRBJ2-1, with TRBD2 matching 10 bases. The germline CDR1 and CDR2 sequences are SNHLY and FYNNEI. The CDR3 is 17 amino acids. The J segment lost 7 bases and the V segment lost 5 bases, leaving 14 bases of the junction unmatched. CDR3 in DNA: TGTGCCAGCAGTCCACCTGGCCAAGCGGGGGGGCCAAATGAGCAGTTCTTC. As protein: CASSPPGQAGGPNEQFF.

Only one count was recorded for this clone. The chain has TRBV2 and TRBJ2-3; 9 nucleotides match TRBD1. Trimming removed 4 bases from V and 6 bases from J; junction bases left unmatched: 8. The CDR3 covers 15 residues. Germline CDR1 and CDR2: SNHLY and FYNNEI. The chain's CDR3 is CASSVWTGAGDTQYF. CDR3 in DNA: TGTGCCAGCAGTGTCTGGACAGGGGCTGGGGATACGCAGTATTTT.

V is TRBV6-1 and J is TRBJ2-7; 12 bases line up with TRBD2. The J segment lost 6 bases and the V segment lost 1 base, leaving 13 bases of the junction unmatched. The germline V gene has CDR1 MNHNS and CDR2 SASEGT. This CDR3 is 18 amino acids long. CDR3 DNA sequence: TGTGCCAGCAGTGAAGGGCCTAGCGGGGGGGTACTCCGGGGCGAGCAGTACTTC. This gives the protein CASSEGPSGGVLRGEQYF.

The chain is built from TRBV29-1 and TRBJ1-1; D uncertain. The CDR3 loop spans 11 amino acids. V gave up 4 bases and J gave up 1 base, with 4 bases separating them. From germline, CDR1 is SQVTM and CDR2 ANQGSEA. The CDR3 nucleotides read TGCAGCGTTGGAAGGAACACTGAAGCTTTCTTT. It specifies CSVGRNTEAFF.

J is TRBJ2-6 and V is TRBV2; D is possibly TRBD1 (6 bases). CDR1 is SNHLY, CDR2 FYNNEI, per germline. The V gene lost 10 bases and the J gene lost 4 bases, with 11 bases spanning the gap. This CDR3 is built from 13 residues. CDR3 bases: TGTGCCACCCAGAGGGGGGGGGCCAACGTCCTGACTTTC. It specifies CATQRGGANVLTF.

The chain links TRBV18 to TRBJ2-6; the D is unclear. The CDR3 spans 15 residues. V was clipped by 3 bases and J by 1 base, with 7 bases between them. CDR1 and CDR2 (germline): KGHSH, LQKENI. The CDR3 bases are TGTGCCAGCTCACCGACTCGGTCTGGGGCCAACGTCCTGACTTTC. Translation: CASSPTRSGANVLTF.

The rearrangement joins TRBV3-1 (or the pseudogene TRBV3-2) to TRBJ2-5; no definite D call. CDR1 is LGHDT, CDR2 YNNKEL, per germline (reference sequence). Trimming removed 1 base from V and 1 base from J, with 10 bases in between. The CDR3 runs 15 residues. CDR3 sequence (DNA): TGTGCCAGCAGCCAAGCCACTCCGGTCCAAGAGACCCAGTACTTC. As protein: CASSQATPVQETQYF.

The V call is TRBV9, the J call TRBJ2-2; 8 bases agree with TRBD2. The CDR3 extends over 15 amino acids. V trimming: 0 bases; J trimming: 3 bases; junction bases outside the gene matches: 1. Germline CDR1 and CDR2: SGDLS and YYNGEE. The CDR3 coding sequence is TGTGCCAGCAGCGTAGCGGGGGGGTACACCGGGGAGCTGTTTTTT. As protein: CASSVAGGYTGELFF.

The V and J genes are TRBV18 and TRBJ1-4; D uncertain. CDR3 length: 13 amino acids. The germline V gene has CDR1 KGHSH and CDR2 LQKENI. Trimming left V 8 bases short and J 6 bases short, with 13 bases between. The CDR3 nucleotides read TGTGCCAGCAGAGCCCACATCGATGAAAAACTGTTTTTT. The encoded protein is CASRAHIDEKLFF.

The CDR3 DNA sequence: TGTGCCAGCAGTTACTTGGGGGGGCCCTACACCGGGGAGCTGTTTTTT. The encoded protein is CASSYLGGPYTGELFF. The V and J genes are TRBV6-2 or TRBV6-3 and TRBJ2-2; weak D call: TRBD2 (7 bases). V dropped 1 base and J dropped 3 bases, with 12 bases sitting between them. Germline CDR1 MNHEY, CDR2 SVGEGT. The CDR3 consists of 16 residues.

CDR3 nucleotide sequence: TGCGCCAGCCGTTCAACCGCCGGGGGATATGGCTACACCTTC. This gives the protein CASRSTAGGYGYTF. V gene TRBV5-1 combines with J gene TRBJ1-2; TRBD1 is a possible D gene (5 bases). This CDR3 is built from 14 residues. The V end was cut by 7 bases, the J end by 5 bases, with 18 bases between. The germline V gene has CDR1 SGHRS and CDR2 YFSETQ.

The genes are TRBV7-8 and TRBJ2-6; a weak D match, TRBD1 (5 bases). Germline V lookup: CDR1 SGHVS, CDR2 FQNEAQ. The CDR3 spans 16 residues. V lost 5 bases, J lost 4 bases, and 15 bases lay in between. The CDR3 loop is CASSGLSGWGANVLTF. DNA for the CDR3: TGTGCCAGCAGCGGCTTATCAGGGTGGGGGGCCAACGTCCTGACTTTC.

In DNA, the CDR3 is TGTGCCTGGAATCTCAACCGAGGGGCAGGACCGTACAATGAGCAGTTCTTC. Amino acid sequence: CAWNLNRGAGPYNEQFF. The rearrangement joins TRBV30 to TRBJ2-1; D is tentatively TRBD1 or TRBD2 (5 bases each). Trimming took 4 bases from V and 4 from J, leaving 23 bases between them. The germline CDR1 and CDR2 sequences are GTSNPN and SVGIG (reference sequence). The CDR3 is 17 amino acids.

The rearrangement joins TRBV5-1 to TRBJ1-5, with D tentatively TRBD1 (6 bases). V was clipped by 0 bases and J by 4 bases, with 11 bases between them. The CDR3 length is 15 residues. Looked up from germline, CDR1 is SGHRS and CDR2 is YFSETQ. The CDR3 spells CASSLGAGANQPQHF. CDR3 nucleotide sequence: TGCGCCAGCAGCTTGGGGGCAGGGGCAAATCAGCCCCAGCATTTT.

CDR3 nucleotide sequence: TGTGCCAGCCGTGACATGGGGAGCCACGAGCAGTACTTC. Encoded protein: CASRDMGSHEQYF. This sequence joins TRBV18 and TRBJ2-7; perhaps TRBD2 as D (5 bases). The length of the CDR3 is 13 residues. V lost 8 bases, J lost 5 bases, and 16 bases lay in between. Germline-derived CDR1 and CDR2 are KGHSH and LQKENI.

The gene calls are TRBV5-1 and TRBJ2-3, with 15 bases that match TRBD2. The CDR3 is 17 amino acids. V lost 3 bases to trimming and J lost 8 bases; unmatched junction nucleotides: 10. CDR1 is SGHRS, CDR2 YFSETQ, per germline. CDR3 residues: CASSWTSGGALAGTQYF. The CDR3 DNA reads TGCGCCAGCAGCTGGACTAGCGGGGGGGCCCTGGCCGGTACGCAGTATTTT. Filled out from reference TRBV5-1 and TRBJ2-3, the complete variable domain reads KAGVTQTPRYLIKTRGQQVTLSCSPISGHRSVSWYQQTPGQGLQFLFEYFSETQRNKGNFPGRFSGRQFSNSRSEMNVSTLELGDSALYLCASSWTSGGALAGTQYFGPGTRLTVL.

The gene calls are TRBV2 and TRBJ2-7; D not resolved. From germline, CDR1 is SNHLY and CDR2 FYNNEI. V was shortened by 2 bases and J by 4 bases, with 12 bases between the two germline ends. The CDR3 sequence is 14 residues long. The chain's CDR3 is CASSERAQPYEQYF. DNA of the CDR3: TGTGCCAGCAGTGAAAGGGCCCAGCCTTACGAGCAGTACTTC.

V gene TRBV18 combines with J gene TRBJ1-5; the match to TRBD1 covers 7 bases. CDR1 is KGHSH, CDR2 LQKENI, per germline. This CDR3 contains 15 residues. The V segment lost 4 bases and the J segment 7 bases; nucleotides outside the gene matches: 10. The CDR3 coding sequence is TGTGCCAGCTCACTATCGACAGGGTTAGGGCAGCCCCAGCATTTT. Protein product: CASSLSTGLGQPQHF.